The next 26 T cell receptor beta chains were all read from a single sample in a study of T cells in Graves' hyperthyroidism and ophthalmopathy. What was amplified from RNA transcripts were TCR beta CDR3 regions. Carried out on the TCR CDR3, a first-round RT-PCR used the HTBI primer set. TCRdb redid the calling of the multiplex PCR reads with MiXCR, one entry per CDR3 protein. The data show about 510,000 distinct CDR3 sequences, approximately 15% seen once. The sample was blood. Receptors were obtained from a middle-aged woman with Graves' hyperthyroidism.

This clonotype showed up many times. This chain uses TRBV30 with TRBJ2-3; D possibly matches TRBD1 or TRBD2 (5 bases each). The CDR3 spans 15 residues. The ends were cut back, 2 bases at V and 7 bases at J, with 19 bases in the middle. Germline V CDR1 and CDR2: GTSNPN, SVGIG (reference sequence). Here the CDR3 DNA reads TGTGCCTGGAGTTACGGGACGTCGGGTTGGAATACGCAGTATTTT. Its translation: CAWSYGTSGWNTQYF.

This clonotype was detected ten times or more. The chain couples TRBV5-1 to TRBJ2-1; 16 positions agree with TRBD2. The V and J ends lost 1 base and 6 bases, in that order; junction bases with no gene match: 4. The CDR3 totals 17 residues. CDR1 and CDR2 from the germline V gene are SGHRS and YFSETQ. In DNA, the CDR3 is TGCGCCAGCAGCTTGCCCGGGACTAGCGGGAGGGGCAATGAGCAGTTCTTC. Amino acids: CASSLPGTSGRGNEQFF. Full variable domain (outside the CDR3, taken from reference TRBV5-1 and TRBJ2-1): KAGVTQTPRYLIKTRGQQVTLSCSPISGHRSVSWYQQTPGQGLQFLFEYFSETQRNKGNFPGRFSGRQFSNSRSEMNVSTLELGDSALYLCASSLPGTSGRGNEQFFGPGTRLTVL.

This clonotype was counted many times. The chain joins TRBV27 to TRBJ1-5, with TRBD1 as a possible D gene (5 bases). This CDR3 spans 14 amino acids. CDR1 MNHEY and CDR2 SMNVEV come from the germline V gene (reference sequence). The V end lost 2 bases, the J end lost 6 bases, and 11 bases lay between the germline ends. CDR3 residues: CASSLGSGSQPQHF. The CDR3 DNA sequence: TGTGCCAGCAGTTTAGGGTCAGGGTCTCAGCCCCAGCATTTT.

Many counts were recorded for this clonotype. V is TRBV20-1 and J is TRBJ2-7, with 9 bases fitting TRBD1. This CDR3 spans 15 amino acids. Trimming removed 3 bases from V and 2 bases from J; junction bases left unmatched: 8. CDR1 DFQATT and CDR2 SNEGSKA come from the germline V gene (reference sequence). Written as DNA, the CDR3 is TGCAGTGCTAGTCCCGGGACAGGGAAACCCTACGAGCAGTACTTC. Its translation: CSASPGTGKPYEQYF.

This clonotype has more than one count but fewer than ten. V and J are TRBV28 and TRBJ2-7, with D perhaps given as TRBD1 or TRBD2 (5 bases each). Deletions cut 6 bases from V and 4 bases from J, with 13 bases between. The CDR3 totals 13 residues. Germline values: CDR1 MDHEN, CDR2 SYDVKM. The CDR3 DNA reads TGTGCCAGCAGGACGGGACGGAAGTACGAGCAGTACTTC. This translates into CASRTGRKYEQYF.

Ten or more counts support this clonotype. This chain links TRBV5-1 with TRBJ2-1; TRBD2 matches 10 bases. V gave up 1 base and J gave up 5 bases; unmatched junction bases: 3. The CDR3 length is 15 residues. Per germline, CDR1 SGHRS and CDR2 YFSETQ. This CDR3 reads CASSLPSGSNNEQFF. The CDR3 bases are TGCGCCAGCAGCTTGCCTAGCGGGAGTAACAATGAGCAGTTCTTC.

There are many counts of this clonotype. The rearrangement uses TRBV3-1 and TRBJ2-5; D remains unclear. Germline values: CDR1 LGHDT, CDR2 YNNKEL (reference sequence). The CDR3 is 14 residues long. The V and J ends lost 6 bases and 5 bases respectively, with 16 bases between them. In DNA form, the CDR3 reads TGTGCCAGCAGACCAAGTCAGGTATCGGAGACCCAGTACTTC. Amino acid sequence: CASRPSQVSETQYF.

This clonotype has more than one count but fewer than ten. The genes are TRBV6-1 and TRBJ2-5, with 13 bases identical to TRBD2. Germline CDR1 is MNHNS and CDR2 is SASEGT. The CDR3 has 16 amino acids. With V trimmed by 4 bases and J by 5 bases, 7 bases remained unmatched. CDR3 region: CASSGTSGRAGETQYF. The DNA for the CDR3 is TGTGCCAGCAGTGGAACTAGCGGGAGGGCCGGTGAGACCCAGTACTTC.

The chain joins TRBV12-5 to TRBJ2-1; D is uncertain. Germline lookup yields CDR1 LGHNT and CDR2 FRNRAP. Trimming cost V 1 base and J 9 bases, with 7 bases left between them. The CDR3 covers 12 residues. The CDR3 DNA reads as TGTGCTAGTGGTTTGGGAGTTGGTGAGCAGTTCTTC. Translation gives CASGLGVGEQFF.

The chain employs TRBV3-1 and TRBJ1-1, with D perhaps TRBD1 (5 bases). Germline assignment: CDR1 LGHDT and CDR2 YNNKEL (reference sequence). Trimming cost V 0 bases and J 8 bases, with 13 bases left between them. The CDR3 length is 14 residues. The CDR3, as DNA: TGTGCCAGCAGCCAAGAAGGAAGGGGCCTAGAAGCTTTCTTT. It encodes CASSQEGRGLEAFF.

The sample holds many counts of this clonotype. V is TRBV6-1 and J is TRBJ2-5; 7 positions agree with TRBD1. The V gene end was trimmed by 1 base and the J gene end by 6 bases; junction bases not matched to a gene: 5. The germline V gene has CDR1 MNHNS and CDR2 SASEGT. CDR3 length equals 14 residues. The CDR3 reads CASSEGGGQKTQYF. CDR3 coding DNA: TGTGCCAGCAGTGAAGGTGGGGGACAGAAGACCCAGTACTTC.

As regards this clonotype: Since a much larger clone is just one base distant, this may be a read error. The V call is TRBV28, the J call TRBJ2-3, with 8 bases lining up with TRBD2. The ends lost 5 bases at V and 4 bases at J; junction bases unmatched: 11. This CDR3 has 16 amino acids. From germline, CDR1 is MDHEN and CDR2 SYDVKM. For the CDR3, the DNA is TGTGCCAGCAGTCGACCCGGGACTAGGAGCCCAGATACGCAGTATTTT. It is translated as CASSRPGTRSPDTQYF. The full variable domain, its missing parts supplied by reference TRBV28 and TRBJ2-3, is DVKVTQSSRYLVKRTGEKVFLECVQDMDHENMFWYRQDPGLGLRLIYFSYDVKMKEKGDIPEGYSVSREKKERFSLILESASTNQTSMYLCASSRPGTRSPDTQYFGPGTRLTVL.

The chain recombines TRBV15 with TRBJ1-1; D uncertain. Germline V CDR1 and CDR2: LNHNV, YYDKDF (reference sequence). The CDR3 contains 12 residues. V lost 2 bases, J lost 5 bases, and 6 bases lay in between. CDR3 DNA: TGTGCCACCAGCAGACTGAGGACTGAAGCTTTCTTT. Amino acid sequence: CATSRLRTEAFF.

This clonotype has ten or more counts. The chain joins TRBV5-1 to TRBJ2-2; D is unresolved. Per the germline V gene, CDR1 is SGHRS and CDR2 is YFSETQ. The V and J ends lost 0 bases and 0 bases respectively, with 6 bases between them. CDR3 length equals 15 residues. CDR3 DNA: TGCGCCAGCAGCTTGGTGGAAACGAACACCGGGGAGCTGTTTTTT. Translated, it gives CASSLVETNTGELFF.

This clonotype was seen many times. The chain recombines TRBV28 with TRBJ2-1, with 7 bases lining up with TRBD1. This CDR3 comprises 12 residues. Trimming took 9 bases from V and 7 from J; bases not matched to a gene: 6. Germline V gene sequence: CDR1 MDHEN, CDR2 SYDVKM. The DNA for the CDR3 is TGTGCCAGTGGGGACAGTAGGAATGAGCAGTTCTTC. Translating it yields CASGDSRNEQFF.

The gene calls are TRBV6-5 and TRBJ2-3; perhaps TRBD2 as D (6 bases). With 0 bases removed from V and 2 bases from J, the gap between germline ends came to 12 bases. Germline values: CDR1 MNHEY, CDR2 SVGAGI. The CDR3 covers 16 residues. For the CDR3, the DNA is TGTGCCAGCAGTTACTCGATCCCGGGGGTCACAGATACGCAGTATTTT. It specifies CASSYSIPGVTDTQYF.

The CDR3 loop is CASSSDLPLKSQQYF. CDR3 coding DNA: TGTGCCAGCAGTTCAGATCTACCTTTAAAGTCGCAGCAGTACTTC. This chain connects TRBV6-2 or TRBV6-3 to TRBJ2-7; D is ambiguous. The CDR3 consists of 15 residues. Trimming removed 4 bases at V and 8 bases at J, with 21 bases between. CDR1 and CDR2 (germline): MNHEY, SVGEGT.

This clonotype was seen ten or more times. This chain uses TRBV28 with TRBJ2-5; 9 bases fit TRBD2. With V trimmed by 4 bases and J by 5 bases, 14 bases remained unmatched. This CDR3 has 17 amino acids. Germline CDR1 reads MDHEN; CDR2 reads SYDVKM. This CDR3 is CASSSGSLAGIGETQYF. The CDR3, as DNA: TGTGCCAGCAGTTCTGGCTCGCTAGCGGGAATCGGGGAGACCCAGTACTTC.

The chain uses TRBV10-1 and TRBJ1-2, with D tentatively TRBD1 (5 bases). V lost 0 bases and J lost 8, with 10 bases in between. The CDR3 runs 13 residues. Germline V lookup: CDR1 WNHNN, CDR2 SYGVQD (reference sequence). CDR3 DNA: TGCGCCAGCAGTGAGTCCCAGGGTCGAGGCTACACCTTC. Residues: CASSESQGRGYTF.

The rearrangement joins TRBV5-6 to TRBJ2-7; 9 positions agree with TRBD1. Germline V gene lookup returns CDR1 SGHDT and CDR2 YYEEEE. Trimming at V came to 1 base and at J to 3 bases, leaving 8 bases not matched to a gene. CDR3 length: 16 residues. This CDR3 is CASSLMGQGPFYEQYF. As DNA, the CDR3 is TGTGCCAGCAGCTTGATGGGACAGGGTCCCTTCTACGAGCAGTACTTC. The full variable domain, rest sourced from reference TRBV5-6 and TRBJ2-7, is DAGVTQSPTHLIKTRGQQVTLRCSPKSGHDTVSWYQQALGQGPQFIFQYYEEEERQRGNFPDRFSGHQFPNYSSELNVNALLLGDSALYLCASSLMGQGPFYEQYFGPGTRLTVT.

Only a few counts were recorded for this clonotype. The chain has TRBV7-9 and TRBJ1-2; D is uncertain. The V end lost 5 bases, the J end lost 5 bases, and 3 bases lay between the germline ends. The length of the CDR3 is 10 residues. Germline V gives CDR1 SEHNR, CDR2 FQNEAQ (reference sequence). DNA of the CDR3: TGTGCCAGCAGCGGTTATGGCTACACCTTC. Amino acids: CASSGYGYTF.

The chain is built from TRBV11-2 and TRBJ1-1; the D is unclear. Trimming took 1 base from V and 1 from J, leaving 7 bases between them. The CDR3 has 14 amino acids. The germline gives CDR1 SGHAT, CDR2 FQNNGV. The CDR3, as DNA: TGTGCCAGCAGCTTAGCGAACAAGAACACTGAAGCTTTCTTT. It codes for CASSLANKNTEAFF.

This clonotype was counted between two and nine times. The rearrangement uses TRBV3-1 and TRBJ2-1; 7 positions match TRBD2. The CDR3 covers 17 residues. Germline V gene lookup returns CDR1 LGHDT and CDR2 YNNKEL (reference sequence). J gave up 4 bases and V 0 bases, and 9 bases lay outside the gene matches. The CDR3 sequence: CASSQDMGSGLYNEQFF. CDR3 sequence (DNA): TGTGCCAGCAGCCAAGATATGGGTAGCGGGCTTTACAATGAGCAGTTCTTC.

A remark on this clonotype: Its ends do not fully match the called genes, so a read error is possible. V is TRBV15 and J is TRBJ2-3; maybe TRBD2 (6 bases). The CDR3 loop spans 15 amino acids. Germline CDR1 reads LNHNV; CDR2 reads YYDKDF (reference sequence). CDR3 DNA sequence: TGTGCCACCAGCGCGGACTACCTGGGAACAGATAAGCAGTATTTT. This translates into CATSADYLGTDKQYF.

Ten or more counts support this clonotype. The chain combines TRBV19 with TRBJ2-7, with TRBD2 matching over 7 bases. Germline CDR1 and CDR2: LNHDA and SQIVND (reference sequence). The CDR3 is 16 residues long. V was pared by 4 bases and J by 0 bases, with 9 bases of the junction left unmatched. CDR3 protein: CASSRTSSGGSYEQYF. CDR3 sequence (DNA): TGTGCCAGTAGTAGAACTTCTAGCGGAGGCTCCTACGAGCAGTACTTC.

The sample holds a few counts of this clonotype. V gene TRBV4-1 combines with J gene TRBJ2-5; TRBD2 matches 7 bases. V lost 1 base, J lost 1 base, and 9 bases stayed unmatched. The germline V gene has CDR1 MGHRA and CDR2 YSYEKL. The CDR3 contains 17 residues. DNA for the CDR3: TGCGCCAGCAGCCAAGGCCCAAATAGCGGGCCCCAAGAGACCCAGTACTTC. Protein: CASSQGPNSGPQETQYF.